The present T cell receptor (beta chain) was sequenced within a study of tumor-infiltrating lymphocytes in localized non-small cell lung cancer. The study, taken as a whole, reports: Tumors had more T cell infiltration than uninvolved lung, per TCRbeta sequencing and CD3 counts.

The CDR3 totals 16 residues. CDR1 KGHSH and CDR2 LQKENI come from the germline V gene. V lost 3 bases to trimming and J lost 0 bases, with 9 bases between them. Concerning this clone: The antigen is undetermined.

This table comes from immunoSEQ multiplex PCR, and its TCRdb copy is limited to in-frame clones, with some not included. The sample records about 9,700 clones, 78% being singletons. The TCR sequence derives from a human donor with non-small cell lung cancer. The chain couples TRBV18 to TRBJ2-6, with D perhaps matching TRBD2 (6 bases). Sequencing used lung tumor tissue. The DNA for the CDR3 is TGTGCCAGCTCACCTGACGGGAGCTCTGGGGCCAACGTCCTGACTTTC. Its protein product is CASSPDGSSGANVLTF.